This T cell receptor (beta chain) was sequenced in a study of blood T cell repertoires in COVID-19. About the research overall: Whether acute or convalescent, the COVID-19 samples came from the United States, Italy and Spain. Sources were T cells, B-cell-depleted T cells, or PBMCs; the material itself was cDNA or gDNA.

This clone was picked up one time. In the study's own analysis: Scientists estimated how many nucleated cells there were by amplifying reference gene primers. The repertoire was sequenced with immunoSEQ multiplex PCR; TCRdb's copy has only in-frame clones and lacks some. The DNA was the basis for D and trimming; V, J and clone size are from that table. The table includes under 300,000 clones, 85% to 90% detected once. Germline V CDR1 and CDR2: LNHDA, SQIVND (reference sequence). The CDR3 is 15 amino acids. V lost 11 bases, J lost 6 bases, and 14 bases stayed unmatched. The source is a human donor in a cohort sampled during active COVID-19. What was sequenced was peripheral blood. This rearrangement joins TRBV19 to TRBJ2-1; 9 bases match TRBD2. The CDR3 nucleotides read TGTGCCTCAACCTCCGGGACTAGCCGGTCCAATGAGCAGTTCTTC. Its translation is CASTSGTSRSNEQFF.